The clone carrying this TCR beta chain has only a few counts. Its target is unknown. This record comes from a study of vaccination and CD4 T cells after COVID-19. Study-wide context: A median of about 100 days (range 35 to 161) separated diagnosis from post-COVID sampling. Notes on the study in general: Convalescent patient numbers were relatively low, with no early post-infection timepoints.

CDR3 size: 14 residues. V was cut by 0 bases and J by 6 bases, with 12 bases left in between. The germline CDR1 and CDR2 sequences are SGHNT and YENEEA. Sequence data for DNA of cultured CD4+ T cells were generated by the Oncomine TCR Beta short-read assay. Genomic DNA from cultured CD4+ T cells was extracted. TCRdb reanalysed the PCR reads using MiXCR and keeps one entry per CDR3 protein. The sample yields over 8,500 distinct CDR3 sequences, 25% to 30% seen once. The treatment here: roughly ten-day PBMC culture with coronavirus spike peptide pools or control peptides (ViraFEST assay). During the years 2011-2018, before the COVID-19 pandemic, the unexposed donor's CD4+ T cells were collected. Expanded clonotypes were found by TCR sequencing after peptide-pool stimulation (ViraFEST).

The TCR comes from a human donor in good health. The chain uses TRBV11-3 and TRBJ2-7; no clear D gene. Sequenced material: CD4+ T cells from blood, cultured in vitro. The CDR3 protein is CASSLDPSASEQYF. The CDR3 nucleotides are TGTGCCAGCAGCTTAGATCCCTCCGCCAGCGAGCAGTACTTC.